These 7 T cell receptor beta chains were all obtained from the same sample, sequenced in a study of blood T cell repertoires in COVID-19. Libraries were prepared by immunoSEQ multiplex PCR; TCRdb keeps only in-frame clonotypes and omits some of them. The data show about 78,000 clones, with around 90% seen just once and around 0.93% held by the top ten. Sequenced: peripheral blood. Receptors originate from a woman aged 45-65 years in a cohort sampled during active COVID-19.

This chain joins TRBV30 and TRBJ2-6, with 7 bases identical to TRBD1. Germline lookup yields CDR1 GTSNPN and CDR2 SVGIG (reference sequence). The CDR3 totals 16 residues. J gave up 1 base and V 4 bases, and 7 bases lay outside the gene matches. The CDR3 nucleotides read TGTGCCTGGAACCGGGACAGTTTTTCTGGGGCCAACGTCCTGACTTTC. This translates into CAWNRDSFSGANVLTF.

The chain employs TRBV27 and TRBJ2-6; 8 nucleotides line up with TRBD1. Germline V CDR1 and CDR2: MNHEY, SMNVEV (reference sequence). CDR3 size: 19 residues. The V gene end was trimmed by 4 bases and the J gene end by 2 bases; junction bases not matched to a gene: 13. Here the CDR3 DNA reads TGTGCCAGCAGTTCCCGGCTCTACAGGGGGGAGGCTGGGGCCAACGTCCTGACTTTC. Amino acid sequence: CASSSRLYRGEAGANVLTF.

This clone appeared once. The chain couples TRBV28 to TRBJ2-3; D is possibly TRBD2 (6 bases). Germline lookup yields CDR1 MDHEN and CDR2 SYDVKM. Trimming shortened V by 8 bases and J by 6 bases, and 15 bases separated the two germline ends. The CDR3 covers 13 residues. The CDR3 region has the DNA TGTGCCAGCCGGCTGGGGGGTTCGGATACGCAGTATTTT. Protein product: CASRLGGSDTQYF.

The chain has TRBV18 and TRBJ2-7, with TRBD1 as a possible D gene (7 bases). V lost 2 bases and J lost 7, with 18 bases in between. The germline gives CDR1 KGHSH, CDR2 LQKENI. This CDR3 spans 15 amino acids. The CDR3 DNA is TGTGCCAGCTCACCAGGGCGCCAGGGGGGACGGGAGCAGTACTTC. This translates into CASSPGRQGGREQYF. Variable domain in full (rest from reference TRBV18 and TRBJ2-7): NAGVMQNPRHLVRRRGQEARLRCSPMKGHSHVYWYRQLPEEGLKFMVYLQKENIIDESGMPKERFSAEFPKEGPSILRIQQVVRGDSAAYFCASSPGRQGGREQYFGPGTRLTVT.

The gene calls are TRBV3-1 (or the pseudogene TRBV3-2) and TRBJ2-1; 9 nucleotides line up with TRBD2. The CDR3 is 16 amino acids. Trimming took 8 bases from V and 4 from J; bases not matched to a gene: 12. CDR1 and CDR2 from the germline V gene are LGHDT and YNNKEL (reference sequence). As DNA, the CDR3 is TGTGCCAGCTGTAGCCTTGGCGGGGGGGGATACAATGAGCAGTTCTTC. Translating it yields CASCSLGGGGYNEQFF.

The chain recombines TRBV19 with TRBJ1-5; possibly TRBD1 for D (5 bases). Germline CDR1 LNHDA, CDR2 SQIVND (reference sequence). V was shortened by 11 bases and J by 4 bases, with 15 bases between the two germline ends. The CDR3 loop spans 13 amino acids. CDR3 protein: CAAQKGPNQPQHF. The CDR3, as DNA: TGTGCCGCCCAGAAGGGGCCTAATCAGCCCCAGCATTTT.

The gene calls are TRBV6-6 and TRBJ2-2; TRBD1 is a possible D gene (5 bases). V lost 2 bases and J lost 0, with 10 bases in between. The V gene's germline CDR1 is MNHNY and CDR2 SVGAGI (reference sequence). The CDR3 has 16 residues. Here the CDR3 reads CASSYPEQANTGELFF. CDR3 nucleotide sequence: TGTGCCAGCAGTTACCCCGAACAGGCGAACACCGGGGAGCTGTTTTTT.